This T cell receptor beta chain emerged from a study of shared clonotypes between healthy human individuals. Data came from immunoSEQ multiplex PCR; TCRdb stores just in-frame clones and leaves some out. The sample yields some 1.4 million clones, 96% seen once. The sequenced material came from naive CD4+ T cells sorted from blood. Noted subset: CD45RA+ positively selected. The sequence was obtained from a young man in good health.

The CDR3 spells CAAHRGPGYGYTF. Written as DNA, the CDR3 is TGTGCCGCTCACAGGGGGCCTGGCTATGGCTACACCTTC. The chain employs TRBV19 and TRBJ1-2; 9 bases agree with TRBD1. Unmatched junction bases numbered 8, after V lost 11 bases and J lost 4 bases. The CDR3 loop spans 13 amino acids. The germline V gene encodes CDR1 LNHDA and CDR2 SQIVND (reference sequence).